The entry below describes one TCR beta chain. Its antigen is currently unknown. As for treatment: oral pan-JAK inhibitor, 5-10 mg twice daily. PBMCs served as the source from which CD4+ and CD8+ T cells were sorted. The data stem from a study of CD8+ T cells in alopecia areata. The CDR3 has 16 residues. V shed 1 base and J shed 5 bases, with 19 bases lying between them. Germline assignment: CDR1 SGHDT and CDR2 YYEEEE. It was cDNA, reverse transcribed from extracted RNA, that served as the sequencing template. This table comes from immunoSEQ multiplex PCR, and its TCRdb copy is limited to in-frame clones, with some not included. This table holds some 210,000 clones, roughly 66% found once. Notes on the study in general: Unlike in mice, where it was clearer, TCR sharing across patients was less clear, possibly HLA-related. Relative to normal scalp, lesional scalp, especially alopecia totalis/universalis, showed higher clonality. Persistence of many expanded lesional clones was seen in scalp and blood during tofacitinib.

The TCR originated in a human donor with alopecia areata. The rearrangement joins TRBV5-6 to TRBJ2-7, with D unclear. This material consisted of CD4+ T cells sorted from blood, taken at roughly week 45, from a patient treated with tofacitinib. This CDR3 is CASSLSRRQVHHEQYF. The CDR3 DNA follows: TGTGCCAGCAGCTTGAGTCGGCGGCAGGTACACCACGAGCAGTACTTC.